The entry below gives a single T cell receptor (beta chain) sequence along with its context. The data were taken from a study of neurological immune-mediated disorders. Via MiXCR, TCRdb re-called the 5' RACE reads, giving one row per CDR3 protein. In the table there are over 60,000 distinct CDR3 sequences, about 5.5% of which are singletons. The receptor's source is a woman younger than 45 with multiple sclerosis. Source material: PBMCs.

Written as DNA, the CDR3 is TGCGCCAGCAGTGAAGGGGGGATGAGGACTGAAGCTTTCTTT. This encodes CASSEGGMRTEAFF. This chain connects TRBV10-1 to TRBJ1-1, with D tentatively TRBD1 (6 bases). The V gene lost 3 bases and the J gene lost 5 bases, with 13 bases spanning the gap. From germline, CDR1 is WNHNN and CDR2 SYGVQD (reference sequence). The CDR3 is 14 amino acids.